This entry lists 9 T cell receptor beta chains sequenced from one sample in a study of shared clonotypes between healthy human individuals. Only in-frame clones appear in the TCRdb table, and some are missing; sequencing was by immunoSEQ multiplex PCR. The data show 2 million to 2.5 million clones, with 80% to 95% seen just once and around 0.35% held by the top ten. What was sequenced was naive CD4+ T cells from PBMCs. Indicated subset: CD45RA+ positively selected. All receptors come from a man younger than 35 in good health. Some clones in this sample may be carry-over from other donors' samples.

This chain connects TRBV5-4 to TRBJ2-7; D not certain. CDR1 SGHNT and CDR2 YYREEE come from the germline V gene (reference sequence). The CDR3 contains 14 residues. Between the trimmed V and J ends, which lost 3 bases and 0 bases, there was a span of 10 bases. For the CDR3, the DNA is TGTGCCAGCAGCTCGTACCGTAGCTCCTACGAGCAGTACTTC. As protein: CASSSYRSSYEQYF. Supplemented by reference TRBV5-4 and TRBJ2-7, the full variable domain reads ETGVTQSPTHLIKTRGQQVTLRCSSQSGHNTVSWYQQALGQGPQFIFQYYREEENGRGNFPPRFSGLQFPNYSSELNVNALELDDSALYLCASSSYRSSYEQYFGPGTRLTVT.

The chain employs TRBV27 and TRBJ2-4, with a weak D call TRBD1 (6 bases). The germline V gene has CDR1 MNHEY and CDR2 SMNVEV (reference sequence). Trimming stripped 5 bases from V and 4 bases from J, with 9 bases between. The CDR3 runs 13 residues. CDR3 sequence: CASSTGKKNIQYF. The CDR3 bases are TGTGCCAGCAGTACAGGGAAAAAAAACATTCAGTACTTC.

The V gene is TRBV28, the J gene TRBJ2-2; possibly TRBD1 for D (5 bases). The CDR3 is 14 amino acids. CDR1 is MDHEN, CDR2 SYDVKM, per germline. Trimming removed 7 bases from V and 6 bases from J, with 15 bases in between. The chain's CDR3 is CASNRPLGPGELFF. The CDR3 DNA follows: TGTGCCAGCAACCGACCGTTGGGGCCCGGGGAGCTGTTTTTT.

The gene calls are TRBV18 and TRBJ1-5; D call uncertain. This CDR3 spans 14 amino acids. CDR1 is KGHSH, CDR2 LQKENI, per germline. V lost 6 bases to trimming and J lost 6 bases, with 15 bases between them. CDR3 residues: CASSRPDGGQPQHF. For the CDR3, the DNA is TGTGCCAGCTCCCGTCCGGACGGTGGTCAGCCCCAGCATTTT.

The V and J genes are TRBV19 and TRBJ1-5; 7 positions match TRBD1. The CDR3 has 13 amino acids. Germline V gene data show CDR1 as LNHDA and CDR2 as SQIVND (reference sequence). The V gene end was trimmed by 9 bases and the J gene end by 4 bases; junction bases not matched to a gene: 6. For the CDR3, the DNA is TGTGCCAGCAGGGACAGAATAAATCAGCCCCAGCATTTT. It translates to CASRDRINQPQHF.

The rearrangement links TRBV27 to TRBJ2-1; the D call may be TRBD1 or TRBD2 (5 bases each). The V end was cut by 7 bases, the J end by 14 bases, with 18 bases between. This CDR3 is built from 12 residues. Germline V gene lookup returns CDR1 MNHEY and CDR2 SMNVEV (reference sequence). The CDR3 here is CASNPRGPREFF. In DNA, the CDR3 is TGTGCCAGCAATCCCCGGGGCCCCAGGGAGTTCTTC.

V usage is TRBV7-9 and J usage is TRBJ2-5; a weak D match, TRBD2 (6 bases). Trimming left V 5 bases short and J 4 bases short, with 17 bases between. This CDR3 has 15 amino acids. Per the germline V gene, CDR1 is SEHNR and CDR2 is FQNEAQ (reference sequence). The CDR3 protein is CASSPSRGAPETQYF. DNA of the CDR3: TGTGCCAGCAGCCCCTCCCGCGGGGCCCCAGAGACCCAGTACTTC.

Worth noting for this clone: Different DNA sequences within this sample yield the same CDR3. V is TRBV9 and J is TRBJ2-2; D is undetermined. This CDR3 has 15 residues. Trimming left V 0 bases short and J 1 base short, with 7 bases between. CDR1 is SGDLS and CDR2 is YYNGEE in the germline V gene. CDR3 sequence: CASSVGSGNTGELFF. The CDR3 DNA sequence: TGTGCCAGCAGCGTAGGATCCGGGAACACCGGGGAGCTGTTTTTT.

The chain carries TRBV19 and TRBJ1-2; D uncertain. Germline lookup yields CDR1 LNHDA and CDR2 SQIVND (reference sequence). V was cut by 1 base and J by 7 bases, with 4 bases left in between. The CDR3 extends over 11 amino acids. CDR3 in amino acids: CASSIGGGYTF. CDR3 DNA: TGTGCCAGTAGTATAGGGGGTGGCTACACCTTC. The full variable domain, its missing parts supplied by reference TRBV19 and TRBJ1-2, is DGGITQSPKYLFRKEGQNVTLSCEQNLNHDAMYWYRQDPGQGLRLIYYSQIVNDFQKGDIAEGYSVSREKKESFPLTVTSAQKNPTAFYLCASSIGGGYTFGSGTRLTVV.